The subject of this entry is one TCR beta chain. What it binds is unknown. As for treatment: 15 Gy SBRT to primary tumor, nephrectomy 4 weeks later. Nephrectomy followed 15 Gy stereotactic body radiation by 4 weeks. Clones were sequenced by immunoSEQ multiplex PCR, and TCRdb holds only the in-frame ones, with some missing. The table lists roughly 4,900 clones, less than 65% of them singletons. These data originate in a study of radiation and T cells in renal cell carcinoma. V lost 1 base to trimming and J lost 4 bases, with 9 bases between them. Germline assignment: CDR1 SGHDT and CDR2 YYEEEE. The CDR3 runs to 14 residues. Study-wide points: Dominant CDR3 motifs occupied more repertoire in irradiated than control tumors. Top tumor clonotypes rose in blood 2 weeks post-radiation, then contracted. Compared with controls, irradiated tumors showed greater TCR clonality.

Sequences were derived from tumor tissue, sampled from a patient whose treatment included radiotherapy and nephrectomy. This chain uses TRBV5-6 with TRBJ1-5; no definite D call. The TCR originated in a man aged 55 to 69 with renal cell carcinoma. The CDR3 coding sequence is TGTGCCAGCAGCTTGCATGGTTTTAATCAGCCCCAGCATTTT. Translation: CASSLHGFNQPQHF.